These 30 T cell receptor beta chains were sequenced from one sample in a study of cytomegalovirus exposure and HLA in healthy donors. 13 Jbeta primers and 60 Vbeta primers were used for the PCR. TCRdb's copy holds only in-frame clones and misses some; the assay was immunoSEQ multiplex PCR. Of more than 45,000 clones in the sample, roughly 82% were seen once. The sequencing sample was made of PBMCs. The receptor source for this set is a man in his thirties or forties in good health and CMV-seronegative.

The chain combines TRBV28 with TRBJ2-7, with TRBD2 identical over 7 bases. V shed 7 bases and J 3 bases; nucleotides not matched to a gene: 9. CDR3 length: 14 amino acids. Germline values: CDR1 MDHEN, CDR2 SYDVKM. DNA of the CDR3: TGTGCCAGCACCCCGGGAGGAGGCCTCTACGAGCAGTACTTC. Its protein product is CASTPGGGLYEQYF.

The chain employs TRBV7-9 and TRBJ1-4; TRBD1 matches 9 bases. CDR1 is SEHNR and CDR2 is FQNEAQ in the germline V gene (reference sequence). V shed 5 bases, J shed 5 bases, and the junction held 6 bases outside the gene matches. This CDR3 is 15 amino acids long. CDR3 sequence: CASSGPGTGNEKLFF. CDR3 bases: TGTGCCAGCAGCGGGCCCGGGACAGGGAATGAAAAACTGTTTTTT.

V and J are TRBV5-1 and TRBJ2-1; 11 bases line up with TRBD2. The ends lost 2 bases at V and 7 bases at J; junction bases unmatched: 8. Per the germline V gene, CDR1 is SGHRS and CDR2 is YFSETQ. CDR3 length: 16 amino acids. DNA of the CDR3: TGCGCCAGCAGCTTCGATAGGCCTAGCGGGAGGAATGAGCAGTTCTTC. Translating gives CASSFDRPSGRNEQFF.

This clone showed up just once. V is TRBV15 and J is TRBJ2-7, with D perhaps matching TRBD1 (6 bases). The CDR3 is 16 amino acids. Germline V gene data show CDR1 as LNHNV and CDR2 as YYDKDF (reference sequence). V was pared by 1 base and J by 1 base, with 14 bases between. The CDR3 coding sequence is TGTGCCACCAGCAGAGTAGGTCGAACAGGGTCCTACGAGCAGTACTTC. Its translation: CATSRVGRTGSYEQYF.

This clone showed up just a few times. The chain joins TRBV19 to TRBJ1-5; 8 bases are a match to TRBD1. Germline V gene lookup returns CDR1 LNHDA and CDR2 SQIVND (reference sequence). V lost 8 bases to trimming and J lost 4 bases; unmatched junction nucleotides: 7. The CDR3 runs to 14 residues. The CDR3 protein is CASLGQGINQPQHF. The CDR3 DNA is TGTGCCAGTCTTGGACAGGGAATTAATCAGCCCCAGCATTTT.

This rearrangement joins TRBV4-1 to TRBJ2-3; 9 bases line up with TRBD2. The germline V gene has CDR1 MGHRA and CDR2 YSYEKL. V was clipped by 4 bases and J by 4 bases; unmatched bases: 6. The CDR3 spans 15 residues. The DNA of the CDR3 is TGCGCCAGCAGCCCGCTAGCGGGATGGGCAGATACGCAGTATTTT. Translating gives CASSPLAGWADTQYF.

The chain links TRBV11-2 to TRBJ2-3; 8 nucleotides agree with TRBD2. Trimming removed 1 base from V and 6 bases from J; junction bases left unmatched: 9. CDR1 and CDR2 (germline): SGHAT, FQNNGV. The CDR3 runs to 16 residues. CDR3 sequence: CASSLVSGGRLDTQYF. As DNA, the CDR3 is TGTGCCAGCAGCTTAGTCTCGGGGGGGCGACTCGATACGCAGTATTTT.

The CDR3 is CASSFASGLAYEQYF. In nucleotides, the CDR3 is TGTGCCAGCAGCTTCGCTTCGGGACTGGCCTACGAGCAGTACTTC. The chain has TRBV7-8 and TRBJ2-5, with TRBD2 as a possible D gene (6 bases). Matching the DNA end better, TRBJ2-7 makes the J call doubtful. Germline V gene lookup returns CDR1 SGHVS and CDR2 FQNEAQ. The CDR3 is 15 amino acids.

This chain connects TRBV9 to TRBJ2-3; 7 bases align to TRBD2. CDR1 is SGDLS, CDR2 YYNGEE, per germline. J gave up 4 bases and V 4 bases, and 15 bases lay outside the gene matches. The CDR3 extends over 17 amino acids. The DNA of the CDR3 is TGTGCCAGCAGCCTACGACTCCAAGGGAGGGTCGCAGATACGCAGTATTTT. Translation: CASSLRLQGRVADTQYF. The complete variable domain, with remaining parts taken from reference TRBV9 and TRBJ2-3, reads DSGVTQTPKHLITATGQRVTLRCSPRSGDLSVYWYQQSLDQGLQFLIQYYNGEERAKGNILERFSAQQFPDLHSELNLSSLELGDSALYFCASSLRLQGRVADTQYFGPGTRLTVL.

V is TRBV4-3 and J is TRBJ2-7; 10 nucleotides align to TRBD1. Germline loops: CDR1 LGHNA, CDR2 YSLEER. The CDR3 runs to 16 residues. J was trimmed by 2 bases and V by 2 bases; bases with no gene match: 6. CDR3 sequence (DNA): TGCGCCAGCAGCCAATCCGGGACAGGGGAAACCTACGAGCAGTACTTC. Translation gives CASSQSGTGETYEQYF.

The chain uses TRBV19 and TRBJ1-1; no clear D. Trimming removed 5 bases at V and 1 base at J, with 11 bases between. From germline, CDR1 is LNHDA and CDR2 SQIVND (reference sequence). The CDR3 sequence is 14 residues long. The CDR3 loop is CASSPRRGNTEAFF. Here the CDR3 DNA reads TGTGCCAGTAGTCCTCGGAGAGGGAACACTGAAGCTTTCTTT.

The CDR3 loop reads CASSPGAGQETQYF. Written as DNA, the CDR3 is TGTGCCAGCTCACCAGGGGCTGGGCAAGAGACCCAGTACTTC. The chain uses TRBV18 and TRBJ2-5; TRBD1 might be the D (5 bases). This CDR3 is built from 14 residues. In germline, CDR1 is KGHSH, CDR2 LQKENI. Trimming took 2 bases from V and 2 from J, leaving 9 bases between them.

The chain employs TRBV28 and TRBJ2-7; TRBD1 agrees at 11 bases. The V segment lost 6 bases and the J segment 3 bases; nucleotides outside the gene matches: 4. This CDR3 contains 14 residues. CDR1 is MDHEN and CDR2 is SYDVKM in the germline V gene. The CDR3 spells CASRPDRGLYEQYF. The CDR3 nucleotides read TGTGCCAGCAGACCGGACAGGGGGCTCTACGAGCAGTACTTC.

This rearrangement joins TRBV7-2 to TRBJ1-2; TRBD1 aligns across 7 bases. Trimming took 1 base from V and 8 from J; bases not matched to a gene: 13. Germline loops: CDR1 SGHTA, CDR2 FQGNSA. The CDR3 runs to 16 residues. The CDR3 DNA reads TGTGCCAGCAGCTTAGGACAGGGAAATTTAGGCCTAGGCTACACCTTC. Translation: CASSLGQGNLGLGYTF.

V usage is TRBV11-3 and J usage is TRBJ2-7; 7 nucleotides agree with TRBD1. Germline CDR1 and CDR2: SGHNT and YENEEA. The CDR3 runs 14 residues. Trimming cost V 4 bases and J 3 bases; bases outside gene matches: 6. The CDR3 here is CASSYRTGYYEQYF. CDR3 DNA sequence: TGTGCCAGCAGCTACCGGACAGGTTACTACGAGCAGTACTTC. The variable domain in full, with the rest retrieved from reference TRBV11-3 and TRBJ2-7, is EAGVVQSPRYKIIEKKQPVAFWCNPISGHNTLYWYLQNLGQGPELLIRYENEEAVDDSQLPKDRFSAERLKGVDSTLKIQPAELGDSAVYLCASSYRTGYYEQYFGPGTRLTVT.

The chain combines TRBV30 with TRBJ1-3, with 7 positions matching TRBD1. V was pared by 3 bases and J by 3 bases, with 5 bases of the junction left unmatched. The CDR3 is made up of 14 amino acids. Germline V CDR1 and CDR2: GTSNPN, SVGIG (reference sequence). CDR3 in amino acids: CAWSTGVSGNTIYF. The CDR3 nucleotides read TGTGCCTGGAGCACAGGGGTCAGTGGAAACACCATATATTTT.

The rearrangement joins TRBV7-9 to TRBJ2-2; 8 bases align to TRBD1. The CDR3 sequence is 17 residues long. The V and J ends lost 6 bases and 6 bases, in that order; junction bases with no gene match: 15. Per germline, CDR1 SEHNR and CDR2 FQNEAQ (reference sequence). The CDR3 DNA reads as TGTGCCAGCAGAGGGAGTCGAGGACAGGGCTTAGCCGGGGAGCTGTTTTTT. It translates to CASRGSRGQGLAGELFF.

The rearrangement uses TRBV7-9 and TRBJ2-1; the match to TRBD2 covers 9 bases. Trimming cost V 4 bases and J 1 base; bases outside gene matches: 5. In germline, CDR1 is SEHNR, CDR2 FQNEAQ (reference sequence). CDR3 size: 16 residues. The CDR3 nucleotides read TGTGCCAGCAGCTCACGAGCGGGGGGTTCCTACAATGAGCAGTTCTTC. Its translation is CASSSRAGGSYNEQFF.

The rearrangement joins TRBV30 to TRBJ1-2; D is unresolved. V gave up 4 bases and J gave up 1 base, with 13 bases separating them. The CDR3 spans 14 residues. CDR1 is GTSNPN, CDR2 SVGIG, per germline (reference sequence). This CDR3 reads CAWNSHLVNYGYTF. The CDR3 bases are TGTGCCTGGAATAGCCACCTAGTTAACTATGGCTACACCTTC.

The chain is built from TRBV7-9 and TRBJ2-6; 7 bases are shared with TRBD1. Germline loops: CDR1 SEHNR, CDR2 FQNEAQ (reference sequence). After removal of 6 bases from V and 0 bases from J, the junction contained 8 bases not matched to a gene. The length of the CDR3 is 17 residues. The CDR3 DNA follows: TGTGCCAGCAGACTCACAGGGGTCAACTCTGGGGCCAACGTCCTGACTTTC. Translation gives CASRLTGVNSGANVLTF.

The rearrangement links TRBV19 to TRBJ2-3; 7 nucleotides agree with TRBD2. The germline V gene encodes CDR1 LNHDA and CDR2 SQIVND (reference sequence). V lost 3 bases and J lost 6; bases outside the gene matches: 9. The length of the CDR3 is 15 residues. This chain's CDR3 is CASSIERTSSDTQYF. CDR3 coding DNA: TGTGCCAGTAGTATTGAAAGGACTAGTTCGGATACGCAGTATTTT.

The chain carries TRBV7-2 and TRBJ2-1; D may be TRBD2 (6 bases). The germline gives CDR1 SGHTA, CDR2 FQGNSA. This CDR3 spans 16 amino acids. Between the trimmed V and J ends, which lost 8 bases and 10 bases, there was a span of 27 bases. The DNA for the CDR3 is TGTGCCAGCTATTCTGTGGCGGGGCGTCCCCTCGACGAGCAGTTCTTC. This codes for CASYSVAGRPLDEQFF.

This clone was counted a single time. The chain couples TRBV7-9 to TRBJ2-1, with 8 bases lining up with TRBD2. With 4 bases clipped from V and 4 bases from J, the junction kept 6 bases outside the gene matches. Germline V gene data show CDR1 as SEHNR and CDR2 as FQNEAQ (reference sequence). This CDR3 is built from 15 residues. The CDR3 sequence: CASSSGTSVYNEQFF. For the CDR3, the DNA is TGTGCCAGCAGCTCCGGGACTAGTGTTTACAATGAGCAGTTCTTC.

The CDR3 DNA follows: TGCAGCGTTGTCAAGGCAGGGCGCGGCTACACCTTC. Protein: CSVVKAGRGYTF. The chain recombines TRBV29-1 with TRBJ1-2, with D possibly TRBD1 on 5 matching bases. This CDR3 has 12 amino acids. Trimming removed 4 bases from V and 8 bases from J, with 14 bases in between. CDR1 and CDR2 (germline): SQVTM, ANQGSEA. The complete variable domain, with remaining parts taken from reference TRBV29-1 and TRBJ1-2, reads SAVISQKPSRDICQRGTSLTIQCQVDSQVTMMFWYRQQPGQSLTLIATANQGSEATYESGFVIDKFPISRPNLTFSTLTVSNMSPEDSSIYLCSVVKAGRGYTFGSGTRLTVV.

V gene TRBV5-6 combines with J gene TRBJ2-7; 8 nucleotides agree with TRBD1. The germline gives CDR1 SGHDT, CDR2 YYEEEE. The CDR3 is 17 amino acids. J gave up 0 bases and V 2 bases, and 10 bases lay outside the gene matches. The CDR3 here is CASSFRVAGGDSYEQYF. The CDR3 nucleotides read TGTGCCAGCAGCTTCAGGGTGGCAGGGGGCGACTCCTACGAGCAGTACTTC.

J is TRBJ2-7 and V is TRBV21-1; TRBD1, as called in the table, went unchecked against the DNA. TRBV21-1 is noted as a pseudogene. The CDR3 is 16 amino acids. The DNA of the CDR3 is TGTGCCAGCAGCAACAAGGAGGGACAGGTTTTCTACGAGCAGTACTTC. Translating it yields CASSNKEGQVFYEQYF.

The chain links TRBV7-2 to TRBJ2-3; 7 bases are shared with TRBD2. Germline V gene sequence: CDR1 SGHTA, CDR2 FQGNSA. This CDR3 contains 15 residues. Germline trimming cut 1 base from V and 2 bases from J; bases unmatched to any gene: 3. CDR3 residues: CASSLVAGFTDTQYF. CDR3 in DNA: TGTGCCAGCAGCTTAGTAGCGGGCTTCACAGATACGCAGTATTTT.

The chain employs TRBV30 and TRBJ1-2; TRBD1 matches at 10 bases. Trimming took 1 base from V and 7 from J; bases not matched to a gene: 0. The germline V gene has CDR1 GTSNPN and CDR2 SVGIG (reference sequence). CDR3 length equals 12 residues. Written as DNA, the CDR3 is TGTGCCTGGAGTGGGGACAGGGGTGGCTACACCTTC. This sequence encodes CAWSGDRGGYTF.

The CDR3 region has the DNA TGTGCCACCAGCAGACGCCAGGTGAACACTGAAGCTTTCTTT. This encodes CATSRRQVNTEAFF. The rearrangement links TRBV15 to TRBJ1-1; no reliable D call. CDR3 length equals 14 residues. Germline CDR1 reads LNHNV; CDR2 reads YYDKDF (reference sequence). V lost 2 bases, J lost 0 bases, and 7 bases lay in between.

This chain connects TRBV7-2 to TRBJ2-7; 12 nucleotides line up with TRBD1. V dropped 6 bases and J dropped 6; count of bases not matched to a gene: 6. Germline V gene data show CDR1 as SGHTA and CDR2 as FQGNSA. The CDR3 totals 14 residues. CDR3 bases: TGTGCCAGCAGATCCGGGACAGGGGGCCCCGAGCAGTACTTC. This translates into CASRSGTGGPEQYF. Complete variable domain (other parts from reference TRBV7-2 and TRBJ2-7): GAGVSQSPSNKVTEKGKDVELRCDPISGHTALYWYRQSLGQGLEFLIYFQGNSAPDKSGLPSDRFSAERTGGSVSTLTIQRTQQEDSAVYLCASRSGTGGPEQYFGPGTRLTVT.